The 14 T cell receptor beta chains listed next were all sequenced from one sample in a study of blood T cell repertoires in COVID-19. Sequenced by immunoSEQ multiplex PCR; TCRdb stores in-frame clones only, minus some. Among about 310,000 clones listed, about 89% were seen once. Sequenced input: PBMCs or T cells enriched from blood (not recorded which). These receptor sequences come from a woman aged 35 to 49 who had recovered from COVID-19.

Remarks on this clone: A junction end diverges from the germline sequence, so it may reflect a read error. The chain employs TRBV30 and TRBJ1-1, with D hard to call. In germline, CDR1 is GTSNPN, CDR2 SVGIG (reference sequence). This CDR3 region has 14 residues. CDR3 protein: CARSVRRGNTEAFF. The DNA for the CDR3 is TGTGCCCGGAGTGTACGTCGGGGGAACACTGAAGCTTTCTTT.

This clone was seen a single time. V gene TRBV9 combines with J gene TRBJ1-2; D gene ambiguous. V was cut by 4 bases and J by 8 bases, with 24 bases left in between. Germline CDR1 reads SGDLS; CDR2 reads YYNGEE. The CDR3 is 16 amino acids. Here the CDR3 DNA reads TGTGCCAGCAGCTCAAGTATTGGCCTATTCGGAGAGGGCTACACCTTC. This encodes CASSSSIGLFGEGYTF.

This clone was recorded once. The CDR3 DNA follows: TGTGCCAGCAGCTCCACCGGGGCGGGGCAGGGCATCAGCTACGAGCAGTACTTC. It codes for CASSSTGAGQGISYEQYF. The chain couples TRBV11-2 to TRBJ2-7, with D perhaps matching TRBD2 (6 bases). Looked up from germline, CDR1 is SGHAT and CDR2 is FQNNGV. Trimming left V 4 bases short and J 3 bases short, with 25 bases between. CDR3 length: 18 amino acids.

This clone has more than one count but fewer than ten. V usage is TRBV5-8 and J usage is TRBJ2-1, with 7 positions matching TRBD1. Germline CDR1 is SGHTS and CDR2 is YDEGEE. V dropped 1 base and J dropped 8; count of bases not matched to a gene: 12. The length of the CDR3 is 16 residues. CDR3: CASSLFGTAFRDEQFF. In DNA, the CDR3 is TGTGCCAGCAGCTTGTTCGGGACAGCCTTCCGGGATGAGCAGTTCTTC. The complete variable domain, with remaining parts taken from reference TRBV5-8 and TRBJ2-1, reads EAGVTQSPTHLIKTRGQQATLRCSPISGHTSVYWYQQALGLGLQFLLWYDEGEERNRGNFPPRFSGRQFPNYSSELNVNALELEDSALYLCASSLFGTAFRDEQFFGPGTRLTVL.

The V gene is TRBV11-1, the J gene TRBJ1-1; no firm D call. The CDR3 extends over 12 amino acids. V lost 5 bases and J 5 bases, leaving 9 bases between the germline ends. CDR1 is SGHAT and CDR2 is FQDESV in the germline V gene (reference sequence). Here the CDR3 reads CASSPFVTEAFF. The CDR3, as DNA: TGTGCCAGCAGCCCCTTTGTAACTGAAGCTTTCTTT.

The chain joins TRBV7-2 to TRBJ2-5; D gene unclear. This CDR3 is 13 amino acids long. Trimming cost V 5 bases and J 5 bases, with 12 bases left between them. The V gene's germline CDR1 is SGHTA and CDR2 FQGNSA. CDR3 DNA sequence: TGTGCCAGCAGCCCCGTATACGGGGAGACCCAGTACTTC. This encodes CASSPVYGETQYF.

The CDR3 sequence is CSVTGTGGYTF. The CDR3 DNA reads as TGCAGCGTGACCGGGACAGGCGGCTACACCTTC. The chain joins TRBV29-1 to TRBJ1-2, with 8 positions matching TRBD1. V dropped 6 bases and J dropped 8; count of bases not matched to a gene: 5. This CDR3 region has 11 residues. Germline-derived CDR1 and CDR2 are SQVTM and ANQGSEA.

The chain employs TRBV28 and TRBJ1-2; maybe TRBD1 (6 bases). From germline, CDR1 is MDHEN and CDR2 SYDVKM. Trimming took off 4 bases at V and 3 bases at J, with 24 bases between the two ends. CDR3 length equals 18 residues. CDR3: CASSSSGTPSNGHYGYTF. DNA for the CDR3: TGTGCCAGCAGTTCCTCCGGGACACCCTCAAACGGACACTATGGCTACACCTTC.

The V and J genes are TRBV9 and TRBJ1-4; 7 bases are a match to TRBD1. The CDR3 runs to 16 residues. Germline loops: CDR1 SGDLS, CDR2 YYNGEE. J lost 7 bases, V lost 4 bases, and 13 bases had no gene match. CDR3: CASSTRETGSTEKLFF. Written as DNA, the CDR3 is TGTGCCAGCAGCACCCGTGAGACAGGGAGTACTGAAAAACTGTTTTTT.

CDR3 sequence (DNA): TGTGCCAGCAGCGGGGTTCTAGCTGCAGCGGGTGAGCAGTTCTTC. Amino acids: CASSGVLAAAGEQFF. This rearrangement joins TRBV11-3 to TRBJ2-1, with a weak D call TRBD2 (6 bases). This CDR3 has 15 residues. The V gene's germline CDR1 is SGHNT and CDR2 YENEEA. V was pared by 5 bases and J by 9 bases, with 20 bases between.

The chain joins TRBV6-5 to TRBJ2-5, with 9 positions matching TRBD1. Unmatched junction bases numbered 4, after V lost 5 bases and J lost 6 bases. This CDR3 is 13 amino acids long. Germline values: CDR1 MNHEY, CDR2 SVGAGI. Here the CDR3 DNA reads TGTGCCAGCAGTACAGGGGGCGGGCAGACCCAGTACTTC. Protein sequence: CASSTGGGQTQYF.

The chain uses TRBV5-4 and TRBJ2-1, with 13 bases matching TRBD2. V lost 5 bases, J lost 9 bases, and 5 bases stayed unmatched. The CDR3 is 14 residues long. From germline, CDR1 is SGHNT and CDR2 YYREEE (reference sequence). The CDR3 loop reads CASRPLAGGREQFF. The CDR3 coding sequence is TGTGCCAGCAGACCACTAGCGGGGGGGCGTGAGCAGTTCTTC.

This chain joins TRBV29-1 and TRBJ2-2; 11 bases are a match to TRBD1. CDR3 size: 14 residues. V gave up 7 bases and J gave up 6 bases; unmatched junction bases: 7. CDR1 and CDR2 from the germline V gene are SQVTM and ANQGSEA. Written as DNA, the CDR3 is TGCAGCGCCGAGGACAGGGGGCTGTCCGGGGAGCTGTTTTTT. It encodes CSAEDRGLSGELFF.

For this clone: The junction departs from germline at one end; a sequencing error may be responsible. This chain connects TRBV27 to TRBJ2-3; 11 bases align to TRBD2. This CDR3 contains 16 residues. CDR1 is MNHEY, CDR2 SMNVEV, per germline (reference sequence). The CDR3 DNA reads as TGTGCCAGCAGTCTATCGACTAGCGGGGCAGCTGATACGCAGTATTTT. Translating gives CASSLSTSGAADTQYF.